Given below is one T cell receptor beta chain in context. This entry belongs to a study of blood T cell repertoires in COVID-19. Across the whole study: There were acute and convalescent COVID-19 samples, and they came from the United States, Italy and Spain. Nucleic acid was either cDNA or gDNA, and it came from T cells, B-cell-depleted T cells, or PBMCs.

Original handling: Nucleated cell counts were estimated from reference gene primer amplification. The data were produced by immunoSEQ multiplex PCR, yet TCRdb's version contains in-frame clones alone and is incomplete. V, J and clone size are those of that table, while D and trimming were read from the DNA. The profile shows roughly 120,000 clones, approximately 65% of them singletons. Trimming removed 3 bases at V and 2 bases at J, with 11 bases between. CDR1 and CDR2 (germline): LNHDA, SQIVND (reference sequence). This CDR3 is built from 15 residues. The TCR sequence derives from a woman aged 60 to 75 with acute or convalescent COVID-19. The chain combines TRBV19 with TRBJ1-5; no firm D call. The sample taken for sequencing was peripheral blood. CDR3 residues: CASSITAGGNQPQHF. CDR3 in DNA: TGTGCCAGTAGTATCACAGCTGGTGGCAATCAGCCCCAGCATTTT. The full variable domain, its missing parts supplied by reference TRBV19 and TRBJ1-5, is DGGITQSPKYLFRKEGQNVTLSCEQNLNHDAMYWYRQDPGQGLRLIYYSQIVNDFQKGDIAEGYSVSREKKESFPLTVTSAQKNPTAFYLCASSITAGGNQPQHFGDGTRLSIL.